These T cell receptor beta chains were read from a single sample in a study of blood T cells in healthy people across ages. TCRdb re-called the 5' RACE reads through MiXCR, storing one row per CDR3 protein. Of around 2 million distinct CDR3 sequences in the sample, approximately 40% are singletons; the top ten hold 23%. Sample: blood. Receptor source: a human donor in good health. The CDR3 runs from the conserved cysteine through the conserved F or W. The order of the fields is CDR3 protein, CDR3 DNA, clone size, D gene, J gene, V gene. The D gene is left open where the match is weak. Not all rows give a size; the values are once, few, many and, for expanded clones, a class.

CDR3: CNASWPSYEQYF
DNA: TGCAATGCTAGCTGGCCAAGCTACGAGCAGTACTTC
size: .
D: .
J: TRBJ2-7
V: TRBV20-1

CDR3: CASTGGLIMNTEAFF
DNA: TGTGCCAGTACAGGGGGCCTAATCATGAACACTGAAGCTTTCTTT
size: .
D: TRBD1
J: TRBJ1-1
V: TRBV19

CDR3: CASSLGLAGLTDTQYF
DNA: TGTGCCAGCAGCTTGGGACTAGCGGGGCTCACAGATACGCAGTATTTT
size: many
D: TRBD2
J: TRBJ2-3
V: TRBV7-6

CDR3: CASSQDRPPGTTEAFF
DNA: TGTGCCAGCAGCCAAGATAGGCCCCCCGGGACCACTGAAGCTTTCTTT
size: .
D: .
J: TRBJ1-1
V: TRBV3-1

CDR3: CSARDFVIQETQYF
DNA: TGCAGTGCTAGAGATTTCGTGATACAAGAGACCCAGTACTTC
size: many
D: .
J: TRBJ2-5
V: TRBV20-1

CDR3: CASSLLGGGPFYEQYF
DNA: TGTGCCAGCAGCTTATTGGGTGGGGGTCCGTTCTACGAGCAGTACTTC
size: few
D: .
J: TRBJ2-7
V: TRBV7-2

CDR3: CASTSGGPSYEQYF
DNA: TGTGCCAGCACTTCGGGGGGACCCTCCTACGAGCAGTACTTC
size: few
D: TRBD2
J: TRBJ2-7
V: TRBV7-6

CDR3: CASRKWGQETQYF
DNA: TGTGCCAGCAGGAAATGGGGGCAAGAGACCCAGTACTTC
size: many
D: .
J: TRBJ2-5
V: TRBV5-6

CDR3: CASSRRGSNQPQHF
DNA: TGTGCCAGCAGCCGGCGTGGAAGCAATCAGCCCCAGCATTTT
size: .
D: .
J: TRBJ1-5
V: TRBV7-8

CDR3: CATSRDRAVNEQFF
DNA: TGTGCCACCAGCAGAGATAGGGCAGTCAATGAGCAGTTCTTC
size: .
D: .
J: TRBJ2-1
V: TRBV15

CDR3: CASSSEGVTSHGYTF
DNA: TGCGCCAGCAGTTCGGAAGGGGTGACATCGCATGGCTACACCTTC
size: few
D: .
J: TRBJ1-2
V: TRBV5-1

CDR3: CASSLVAGRVTEAFF
DNA: TGTGCCAGCAGCTTAGTGGCAGGGAGGGTCACTGAAGCTTTCTTT
size: .
D: .
J: TRBJ1-1
V: TRBV7-2

CDR3: CSVTTGGEETQYF
DNA: TGCAGCGTTACTACTGGGGGGGAGGAGACCCAGTACTTC
size: many
D: TRBD2
J: TRBJ2-5
V: TRBV29-1

CDR3: CASSQESVYEQYF
DNA: TGTGCCAGCAGCCAAGAGTCCGTTTACGAGCAGTACTTC
size: .
D: .
J: TRBJ2-7
V: TRBV3-1

CDR3: CASSWGPTGGNTEAFF
DNA: TGCGCCAGCAGCTGGGGACCAACCGGGGGGAACACTGAAGCTTTCTTT
size: .
D: .
J: TRBJ1-1
V: TRBV5-1

CDR3: CSARADRVGETQYF
DNA: TGCAGTGCTAGGGCGGACAGGGTAGGAGAGACCCAGTACTTC
size: .
D: TRBD1
J: TRBJ2-5
V: TRBV20-1

CDR3: CASSYSILRGEAFF
DNA: TGTGCCAGCAGTTACTCGATTCTCCGGGGAGAAGCTTTCTTT
size: few
D: .
J: TRBJ1-1
V: TRBV6-6

CDR3: CASSRRYMSTNEKLFF
DNA: TGCGCCAGCAGCCGAAGATACATGTCAACTAATGAAAAACTGTTTTTT
size: few
D: .
J: TRBJ1-4
V: TRBV5-1

CDR3: CSAPPGYSYNEQFF
DNA: TGCAGTGCTCCCCCAGGGTACTCCTACAATGAGCAGTTCTTC
size: .
D: .
J: TRBJ2-1
V: TRBV20-1

CDR3: CATSDLVGYNEQFF
DNA: TGTGCCACCAGTGATTTGGTAGGGTACAATGAGCAGTTCTTC
size: .
D: .
J: TRBJ2-1
V: TRBV24-1

CDR3: CASRIQNTGELFF
DNA: TGTGCCAGCAGAATACAGAACACCGGGGAGCTGTTTTTT
size: .
D: .
J: TRBJ2-2
V: TRBV2

CDR3: CASSLESASGYEQYF
DNA: TGTGCCAGCAGCTTAGAATCGGCCAGTGGGTACGAGCAGTACTTC
size: .
D: .
J: TRBJ2-7
V: TRBV7-2

CDR3: CASSQTSGDGYTF
DNA: TGTGCCAGCAGCCAAACCTCCGGTGACGGCTACACCTTC
size: .
D: .
J: TRBJ1-2
V: TRBV4-2

CDR3: CASSQGTLGSEQFF
DNA: TGTGCCAGCAGCCAAGGGACCCTGGGAAGTGAGCAGTTCTTC
size: .
D: .
J: TRBJ2-1
V: TRBV4-2

CDR3: CASSWTGSGEKLFF
DNA: TGTGCCAGCAGCTGGACAGGGTCGGGTGAAAAACTGTTTTTT
size: few
D: TRBD1
J: TRBJ1-4
V: TRBV5-5

CDR3: CATAGLPSAQYF
DNA: TGTGCCACAGCCGGGCTACCCAGTGCGCAGTATTTT
size: once
D: .
J: TRBJ2-3
V: TRBV10-3

CDR3: CATTLLGQGSQPQHF
DNA: TGTGCCACCACCCTTCTGGGACAGGGGTCCCAGCCCCAGCATTTT
size: few
D: TRBD1
J: TRBJ1-5
V: TRBV15

CDR3: CASSFWGLAGASDTGELFF
DNA: TGTGCCAGCAGCTTTTGGGGACTAGCGGGGGCGTCCGACACCGGGGAGCTGTTTTTT
size: .
D: TRBD2
J: TRBJ2-2
V: TRBV7-6

CDR3: CAWSVHREETNEKLFF
DNA: TGTGCCTGGAGTGTACACAGGGAAGAAACTAATGAAAAACTGTTTTTT
size: .
D: .
J: TRBJ1-4
V: TRBV30

CDR3: CAVMVAGSDGYTF
DNA: TGTGCCGTCATGGTCGCAGGGAGTGATGGCTACACCTTC
size: .
D: .
J: TRBJ1-2
V: TRBV10-3

CDR3: CASSQELAGGQSTDTQYF
DNA: TGCGCCAGCAGCCAAGAACTAGCGGGGGGCCAAAGCACAGATACGCAGTATTTT
size: .
D: TRBD2
J: TRBJ2-3
V: TRBV4-1

CDR3: CASSLEGVIGNEQFF
DNA: TGCGCCAGCAGCTTGGAAGGGGTCATAGGGAATGAGCAGTTCTTC
size: .
D: .
J: TRBJ2-1
V: TRBV5-1

CDR3: CASSPVGGLDTQYF
DNA: TGTGCCAGCAGCCCCGTCGGGGGGTTAGATACGCAGTATTTT
size: .
D: TRBD2
J: TRBJ2-3
V: TRBV11-2

CDR3: CASSTYRGWYEQYF
DNA: TGTGCCAGCAGTACCTACAGGGGGTGGTACGAGCAGTACTTC
size: .
D: TRBD1
J: TRBJ2-7
V: TRBV7-9

CDR3: CATSSFGTQRTTYGYTF
DNA: TGTGCCACCAGTAGTTTCGGGACACAAAGAACGACCTATGGCTACACCTTC
size: .
D: .
J: TRBJ1-2
V: TRBV15

CDR3: CASVWGNQPQHF
DNA: TGTGCCAGCGTTTGGGGCAATCAGCCCCAGCATTTT
size: .
D: .
J: TRBJ1-5
V: TRBV12-3/TRBV12-4

CDR3: CAGSLGGVKNIQYF
DNA: TGTGCCGGCAGCTTAGGGGGCGTCAAAAACATTCAGTACTTC
size: .
D: TRBD1
J: TRBJ2-4
V: TRBV7-8

CDR3: CSVGFRETQYF
DNA: TGCAGCGTTGGGTTTAGGGAGACCCAGTACTTC
size: once
D: .
J: TRBJ2-5
V: TRBV29-1

CDR3: CASSYLAGEDTGELFF
DNA: TGTGCCAGCAGTTACTTGGCAGGGGAGGACACCGGGGAGCTGTTTTTT
size: .
D: .
J: TRBJ2-2
V: TRBV6-5

CDR3: CASSQAGTAISGANVLTF
DNA: TGCGCCAGCAGCCAAGCAGGGACGGCCATCTCTGGGGCCAACGTCCTGACTTTC
size: .
D: .
J: TRBJ2-6
V: TRBV4-3

CDR3: CASSQAKRGYTF
DNA: TGTGCCAGCAGCCAAGCGAAAAGGGGCTACACCTTC
size: .
D: .
J: TRBJ1-2
V: TRBV3-1

CDR3: CASSQQGHPQETQYF
DNA: TGTGCCAGCAGTCAACAGGGGCATCCCCAAGAGACCCAGTACTTC
size: few
D: TRBD1
J: TRBJ2-5
V: TRBV12-3/TRBV12-4

CDR3: CSVQPGASEAFF
DNA: TGCAGCGTCCAGCCTGGCGCGAGTGAAGCTTTCTTT
size: .
D: .
J: TRBJ1-1
V: TRBV29-1

CDR3: CASSLVDRPPYKQYF
DNA: TGTGCCAGCAGTTTAGTAGACAGACCCCCCTACAAGCAGTACTTC
size: .
D: .
J: TRBJ2-7
V: TRBV28